These 20 T cell receptor beta chains were sequenced from one sample in a study of a mutant IDH1 vaccine in newly diagnosed glioma. TCRdb keeps only in-frame clones here, not all; method: immunoSEQ multiplex PCR. The sample carries 25,000 to 35,000 clones, around 80% recorded once. Indicated time point: week 23, last vaccination. One vaccine dose held 300 ug of mutant IDH1 20-mer peptide and came with topical imiquimod. Their antigens are not known. The sample here was PBMCs, taken from a glioma patient whose treatment included an IDH1 peptide vaccine. The source of these receptors is a woman under 30 with glioma.

The chain couples TRBV5-1 to TRBJ2-3, with 11 positions matching TRBD2. Germline CDR1 and CDR2: SGHRS and YFSETQ. The CDR3 contains 14 residues. The trim removed 7 bases at V and 4 bases at J, leaving 5 bases unmatched. CDR3 nucleotides: TGCGCCAGCTCTAGCGGGAGGCCGGCAGATACGCAGTATTTT. As protein: CASSSGRPADTQYF. The full variable domain, rest sourced from reference TRBV5-1 and TRBJ2-3, is KAGVTQTPRYLIKTRGQQVTLSCSPISGHRSVSWYQQTPGQGLQFLFEYFSETQRNKGNFPGRFSGRQFSNSRSEMNVSTLELGDSALYLCASSSGRPADTQYFGPGTRLTVL.

The rearrangement links TRBV6-6 to TRBJ2-4; the D gene is possibly TRBD2 (5 bases). This CDR3 is built from 16 residues. V lost 3 bases to trimming and J lost 1 base, with 13 bases between them. In germline, CDR1 is MNHNY, CDR2 SVGAGI (reference sequence). The CDR3 DNA reads as TGTGCCAGCAGTTATTTAGGGAGTACGGCCAAAAACATTCAGTACTTC. It yields the protein CASSYLGSTAKNIQYF.

The sample holds a few counts of this clone. The chain employs TRBV19 and TRBJ2-7, with 11 positions matching TRBD2. Germline loops: CDR1 LNHDA, CDR2 SQIVND (reference sequence). J was trimmed by 0 bases and V by 8 bases; bases with no gene match: 6. The length of the CDR3 is 15 residues. Written as DNA, the CDR3 is TGTGCCAGTCGTTTAGCGGGAGGGAGCTCCTACGAGCAGTACTTC. It yields the protein CASRLAGGSSYEQYF.

This chain joins TRBV7-2 and TRBJ1-2, with TRBD1 matching over 10 bases. J was trimmed by 7 bases and V by 1 base; bases with no gene match: 3. This CDR3 is built from 14 residues. Per germline, CDR1 SGHTA and CDR2 FQGNSA. The CDR3 protein is CASSLVGTGAGYTF. CDR3 sequence (DNA): TGTGCCAGCAGCTTAGTAGGGACAGGGGCTGGCTACACCTTC.

V gene TRBV7-9 combines with J gene TRBJ2-1; 9 bases are shared with TRBD2. The CDR3 is 15 residues long. Per germline, CDR1 SEHNR and CDR2 FQNEAQ (reference sequence). The junction had 4 bases not matched to a gene; V was cut back by 3 bases and J by 4 bases. CDR3 sequence (DNA): TGTGCCAGCAGCTTGAGAACTAGCGGGTACAATGAGCAGTTCTTC. Protein sequence: CASSLRTSGYNEQFF.

The chain links TRBV7-9 to TRBJ1-2; no firm D call. Trimming removed 5 bases at V and 0 bases at J, with 10 bases between. In germline, CDR1 is SEHNR, CDR2 FQNEAQ (reference sequence). The CDR3 has 14 residues. As DNA, the CDR3 is TGTGCCAGCAGCCCGGACCCTACTAACTATGGCTACACCTTC. Its translation: CASSPDPTNYGYTF.

The gene calls are TRBV5-1 and TRBJ2-3, with D unresolved. Germline lookup yields CDR1 SGHRS and CDR2 YFSETQ. The CDR3 loop spans 15 amino acids. The V and J ends lost 1 base and 2 bases respectively, with 11 bases between them. DNA for the CDR3: TGCGCCAGCAGCTTGTACTACACGTACACAGATACGCAGTATTTT. Its protein is CASSLYYTYTDTQYF. The full variable domain, in which reference TRBV5-1 and TRBJ2-3 provide the parts outside the CDR3, is KAGVTQTPRYLIKTRGQQVTLSCSPISGHRSVSWYQQTPGQGLQFLFEYFSETQRNKGNFPGRFSGRQFSNSRSEMNVSTLELGDSALYLCASSLYYTYTDTQYFGPGTRLTVL.

The genes are TRBV7-8 and TRBJ1-2; D perhaps matches TRBD1 (6 bases). V was shortened by 2 bases and J by 5 bases, with 15 bases between the two germline ends. The CDR3 loop spans 15 amino acids. Germline CDR1 reads SGHVS; CDR2 reads FQNEAQ. The CDR3 nucleotides read TGTGCCAGCAGCTTAATGGGGGATCAGGGGTATGGCTACACCTTC. Translation: CASSLMGDQGYGYTF. The full variable domain, in which reference TRBV7-8 and TRBJ1-2 provide the parts outside the CDR3, is GAGVSQSPRYKVAKRGQDVALRCDPISGHVSLFWYQQALGQGPEFLTYFQNEAQLDKSGLPSDRFFAERPEGSVSTLKIQRTQQEDSAVYLCASSLMGDQGYGYTFGSGTRLTVV.

This chain links TRBV2 with TRBJ1-4; no firm D call. Looked up from germline, CDR1 is SNHLY and CDR2 is FYNNEI. The V end lost 6 bases, the J end lost 6 bases, and 14 bases lay between the germline ends. The CDR3 covers 14 residues. The CDR3 loop reads CASSHGGVDEKLFF. The CDR3 nucleotides read TGTGCCAGCAGCCACGGAGGTGTGGATGAAAAACTGTTTTTT. Together with reference TRBV2 and TRBJ1-4, the CDR3 gives the full variable domain: EPEVTQTPSHQVTQMGQEVILRCVPISNHLYFYWYRQILGQKVEFLVSFYNNEISEKSEIFDDQFSVERPDGSNFTLKIRSTKLEDSAMYFCASSHGGVDEKLFFGSGTQLSVL.

The rearrangement links TRBV28 to TRBJ2-5, with D maybe TRBD1 (5 bases). CDR1 is MDHEN, CDR2 SYDVKM, per germline. CDR3 length: 14 residues. V was pared by 6 bases and J by 5 bases, with 16 bases between. CDR3 region: CASSTDSLSETQYF. CDR3 nucleotide sequence: TGTGCCAGCAGCACAGACAGTCTGTCGGAGACCCAGTACTTC.

The CDR3 DNA reads TGCGCCAGCAGCTTGTCTAGCGGGATGTACAATGAGCAGTTCTTC. It translates to CASSLSSGMYNEQFF. The J gene is TRBJ2-1, the V gene TRBV5-1; 9 positions agree with TRBD2. CDR1 is SGHRS and CDR2 is YFSETQ in the germline V gene. The CDR3 covers 15 residues. The V segment lost 1 base and the J segment 4 bases; nucleotides outside the gene matches: 3.

J is TRBJ2-1 and V is TRBV30; 14 bases are a match to TRBD2. Germline lookup yields CDR1 GTSNPN and CDR2 SVGIG (reference sequence). CDR3 length: 18 residues. The V segment lost 4 bases and the J segment 3 bases; nucleotides outside the gene matches: 11. The CDR3 sequence: CAWKSGTSGGLIYNEQFF. CDR3 in DNA: TGTGCCTGGAAATCCGGGACTAGCGGGGGCTTGATCTACAATGAGCAGTTCTTC.

The chain uses TRBV28 and TRBJ1-2, with unresolved D. CDR1 MDHEN and CDR2 SYDVKM come from the germline V gene. V lost 3 bases to trimming and J lost 5 bases, with 10 bases between them. The CDR3 is made up of 13 amino acids. The CDR3 sequence: CASSFSGFYGYTF. CDR3 nucleotide sequence: TGTGCCAGCAGTTTTTCCGGGTTTTATGGCTACACCTTC.

The chain has TRBV6-5 and TRBJ1-2; D possibly corresponds to TRBD1 (6 bases). The germline V and J ends were trimmed by 0 bases and 1 base, with 9 bases remaining between them. CDR1 is MNHEY, CDR2 SVGAGI, per germline. CDR3 length equals 15 residues. The CDR3 reads CASSYSQGNNYGYTF. CDR3 bases: TGTGCCAGCAGTTACTCTCAGGGGAATAACTATGGCTACACCTTC.

This clone was detected a few times. The V call is TRBV11-3, the J call TRBJ1-3; D gene uncertain. V was pared by 5 bases and J by 2 bases, with 16 bases between. The V gene's germline CDR1 is SGHNT and CDR2 YENEEA. There are 16 residues in the CDR3. The CDR3, as DNA: TGTGCCAGCAGCCCCCAGAGGTGGAAAACTGGAAACACCATATATTTT. Its translation: CASSPQRWKTGNTIYF.

The rearrangement links TRBV4-1 to TRBJ2-7; 7 bases match TRBD1. This CDR3 spans 14 amino acids. CDR1 and CDR2 (germline): MGHRA, YSYEKL. The junction had 5 bases not matched to a gene; V was cut back by 1 base and J by 5 bases. The chain's CDR3 is CASSQGQGSDEQYF. The CDR3 DNA sequence: TGCGCCAGCAGCCAAGGACAGGGTTCAGACGAGCAGTACTTC.

The chain uses TRBV4-2 and TRBJ2-1; 7 bases fit TRBD1. The CDR3 is made up of 14 amino acids. The germline V gene encodes CDR1 LGHNA and CDR2 YNFKEQ. The J segment lost 3 bases and the V segment lost 3 bases, leaving 2 bases of the junction unmatched. The CDR3 coding sequence is TGTGCCAGCAGCCACGGGACAGACTACAATGAGCAGTTCTTC. This gives the protein CASSHGTDYNEQFF.

The CDR3 is CAISEPGQGKGTQYF. In DNA, the CDR3 is TGTGCCATCAGTGAGCCGGGACAGGGTAAGGGTACGCAGTATTTT. The V gene is TRBV10-3, the J gene TRBJ2-3, with 9 nucleotides matching TRBD1. The CDR3 totals 15 residues. Germline V gene data show CDR1 as ENHRY and CDR2 as SYGVKD. With V trimmed by 2 bases and J by 8 bases, 8 bases remained unmatched.

This clone has just a few counts. The V and J genes are TRBV18 and TRBJ1-1; the D is unclear. Germline V gene data show CDR1 as KGHSH and CDR2 as LQKENI. This CDR3 comprises 13 residues. V lost 3 bases and J lost 6, with 11 bases in between. CDR3 nucleotide sequence: TGTGCCAGCTCACCGGGTGGGTATCCTGAAGCTTTCTTT. This translates into CASSPGGYPEAFF.

The chain uses TRBV12-5 and TRBJ1-3; D is undetermined. V dropped 7 bases and J dropped 6 bases, with 16 bases sitting between them. CDR1 is LGHNT and CDR2 is FRNRAP in the germline V gene. CDR3 length: 14 residues. The CDR3 region is CASAVNPNSNTIYF. In DNA, the CDR3 is TGTGCTAGTGCTGTTAATCCCAACTCAAACACCATATATTTT.